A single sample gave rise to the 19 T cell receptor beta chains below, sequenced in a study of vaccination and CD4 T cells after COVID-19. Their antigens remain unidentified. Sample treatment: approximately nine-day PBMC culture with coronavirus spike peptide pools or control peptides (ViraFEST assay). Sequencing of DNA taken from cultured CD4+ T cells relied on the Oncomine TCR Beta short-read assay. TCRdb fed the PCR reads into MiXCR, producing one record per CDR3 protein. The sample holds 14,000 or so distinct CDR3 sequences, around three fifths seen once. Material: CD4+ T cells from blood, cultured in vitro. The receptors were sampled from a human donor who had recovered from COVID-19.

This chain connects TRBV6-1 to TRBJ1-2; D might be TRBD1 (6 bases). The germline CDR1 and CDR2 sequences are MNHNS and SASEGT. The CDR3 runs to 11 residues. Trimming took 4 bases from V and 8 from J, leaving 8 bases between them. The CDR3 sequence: CASSGDRGYTF. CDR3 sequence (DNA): TGTGCCAGCAGTGGCGACAGGGGCTACACCTTC.

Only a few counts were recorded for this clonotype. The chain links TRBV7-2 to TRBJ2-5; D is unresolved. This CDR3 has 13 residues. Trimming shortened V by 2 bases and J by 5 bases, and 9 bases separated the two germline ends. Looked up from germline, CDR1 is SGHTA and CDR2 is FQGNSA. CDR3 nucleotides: TGTGCCAGCAGCTTACAAGGGTGGGAGACCCAGTACTTC. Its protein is CASSLQGWETQYF.

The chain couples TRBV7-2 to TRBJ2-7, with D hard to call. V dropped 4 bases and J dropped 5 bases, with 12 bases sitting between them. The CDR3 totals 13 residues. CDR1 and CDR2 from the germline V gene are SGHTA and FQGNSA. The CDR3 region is CASSSPSRNEQYF. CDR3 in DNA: TGTGCCAGCAGCTCCCCCTCGAGGAACGAGCAGTACTTC.

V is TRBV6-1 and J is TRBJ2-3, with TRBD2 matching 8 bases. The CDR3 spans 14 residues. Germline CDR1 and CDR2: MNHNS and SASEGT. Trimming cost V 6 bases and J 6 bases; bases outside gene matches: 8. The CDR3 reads CASSPAGVRDTQYF. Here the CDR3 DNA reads TGTGCCAGCAGCCCAGCGGGAGTTCGGGATACGCAGTATTTT.

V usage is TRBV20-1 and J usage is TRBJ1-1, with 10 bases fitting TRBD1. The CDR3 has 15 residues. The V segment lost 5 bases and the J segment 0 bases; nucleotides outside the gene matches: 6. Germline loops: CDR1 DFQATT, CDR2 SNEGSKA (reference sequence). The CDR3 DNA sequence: TGCAGTGCTGATACGGGACAGGGGATGAACACTGAAGCTTTCTTT. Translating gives CSADTGQGMNTEAFF.

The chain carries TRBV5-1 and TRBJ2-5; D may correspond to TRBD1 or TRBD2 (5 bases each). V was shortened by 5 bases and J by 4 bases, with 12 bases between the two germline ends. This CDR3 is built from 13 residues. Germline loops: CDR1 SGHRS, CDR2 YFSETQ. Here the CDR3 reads CASRDPGAETQYF. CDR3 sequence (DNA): TGCGCCAGCAGAGATCCCGGGGCAGAGACCCAGTACTTC.

In nucleotides, the CDR3 is TGTGCCAGCAGTGTAGACGGCTATAGCAATCAGCCCCAGCATTTT. Its protein product is CASSVDGYSNQPQHF. The chain uses TRBV6-1 and TRBJ1-5; D remains ambiguous. The CDR3 spans 15 residues. CDR1 is MNHNS, CDR2 SASEGT, per germline. V was clipped by 4 bases and J by 0 bases, with 10 bases between them.

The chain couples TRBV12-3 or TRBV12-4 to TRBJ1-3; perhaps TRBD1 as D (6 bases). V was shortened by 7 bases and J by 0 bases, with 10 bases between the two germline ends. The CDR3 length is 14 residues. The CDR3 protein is CASTTGSSGNTIYF. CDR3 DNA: TGTGCCAGCACTACAGGGAGCTCTGGAAACACCATATATTTT.

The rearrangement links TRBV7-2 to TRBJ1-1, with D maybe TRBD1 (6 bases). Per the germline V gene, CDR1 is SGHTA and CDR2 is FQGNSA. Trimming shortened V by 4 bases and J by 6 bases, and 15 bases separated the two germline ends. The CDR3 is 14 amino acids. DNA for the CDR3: TGTGCCAGCAGCTCTACAGGGTGGGACGCTGAAGCTTTCTTT. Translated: CASSSTGWDAEAFF.

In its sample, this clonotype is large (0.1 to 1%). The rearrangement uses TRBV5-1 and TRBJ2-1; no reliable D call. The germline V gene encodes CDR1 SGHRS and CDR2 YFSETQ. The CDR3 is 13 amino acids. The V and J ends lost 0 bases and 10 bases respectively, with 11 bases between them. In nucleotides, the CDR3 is TGCGCCAGCAGCTTGGAAGGTCCGTTAGAGCAGTTCTTC. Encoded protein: CASSLEGPLEQFF.

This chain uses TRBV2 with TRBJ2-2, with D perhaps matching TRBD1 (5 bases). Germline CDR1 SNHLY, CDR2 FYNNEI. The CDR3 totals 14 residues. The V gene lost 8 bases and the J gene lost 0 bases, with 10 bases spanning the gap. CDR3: CASAMTANTGELFF. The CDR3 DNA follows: TGTGCCAGCGCTATGACAGCGAACACCGGGGAGCTGTTTTTT.

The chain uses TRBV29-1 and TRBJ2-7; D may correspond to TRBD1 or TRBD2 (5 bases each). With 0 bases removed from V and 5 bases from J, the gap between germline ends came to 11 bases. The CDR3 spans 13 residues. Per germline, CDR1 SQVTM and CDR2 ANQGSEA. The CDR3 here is CSVEDEVGDEQYF. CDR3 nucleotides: TGCAGCGTTGAAGATGAAGTGGGGGACGAGCAGTACTTC.

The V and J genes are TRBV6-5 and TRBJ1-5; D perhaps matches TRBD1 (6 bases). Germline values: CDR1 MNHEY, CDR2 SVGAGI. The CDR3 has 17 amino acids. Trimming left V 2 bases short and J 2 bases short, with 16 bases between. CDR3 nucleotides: TGTGCCAGCAGTTACCCCAGGGGCGGGAGTGGCAATCAGCCCCAGCATTTT. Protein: CASSYPRGGSGNQPQHF.

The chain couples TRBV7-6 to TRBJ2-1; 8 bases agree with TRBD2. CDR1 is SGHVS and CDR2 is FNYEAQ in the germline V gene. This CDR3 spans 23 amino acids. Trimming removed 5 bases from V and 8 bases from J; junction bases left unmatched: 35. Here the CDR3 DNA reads TGTGCCAGCAGCCCAAGAACAACGCACTTTCGGTTGGCTAGCGGGCCGTTGGTCCATGAGCAGTTCTTC. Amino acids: CASSPRTTHFRLASGPLVHEQFF.

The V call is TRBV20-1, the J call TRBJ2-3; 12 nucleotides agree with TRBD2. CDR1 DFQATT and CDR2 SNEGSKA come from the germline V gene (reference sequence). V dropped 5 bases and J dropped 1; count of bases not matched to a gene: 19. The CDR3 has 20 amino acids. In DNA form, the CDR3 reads TGCAGTGCTCAGGCGACTAGCGGGAGTGTAGGTTTGGGGCGCACAGATACGCAGTATTTT. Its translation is CSAQATSGSVGLGRTDTQYF.

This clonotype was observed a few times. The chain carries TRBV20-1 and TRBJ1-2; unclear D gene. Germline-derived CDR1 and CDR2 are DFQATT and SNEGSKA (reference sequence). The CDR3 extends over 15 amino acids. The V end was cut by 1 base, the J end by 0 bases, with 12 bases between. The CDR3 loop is CSARAKGIANYGYTF. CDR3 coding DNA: TGCAGTGCTAGAGCGAAGGGCATTGCTAACTATGGCTACACCTTC.

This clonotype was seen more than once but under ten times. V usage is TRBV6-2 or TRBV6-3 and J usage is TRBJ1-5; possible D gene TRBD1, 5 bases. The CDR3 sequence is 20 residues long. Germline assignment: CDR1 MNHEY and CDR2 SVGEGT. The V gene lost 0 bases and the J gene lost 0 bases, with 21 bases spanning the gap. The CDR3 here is CASSYSRGDSTVYSNQPQHF. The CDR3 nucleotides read TGTGCCAGCAGTTACTCCCGGGGGGACTCCACAGTCTATAGCAATCAGCCCCAGCATTTT.

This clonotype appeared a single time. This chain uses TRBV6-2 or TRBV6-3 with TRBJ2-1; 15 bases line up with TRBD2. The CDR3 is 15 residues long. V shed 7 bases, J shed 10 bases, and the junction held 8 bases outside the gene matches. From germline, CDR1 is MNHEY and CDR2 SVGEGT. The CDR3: CASTQGLAGGREQFF. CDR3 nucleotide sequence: TGTGCCAGCACCCAGGGACTAGCGGGAGGACGGGAGCAGTTCTTC.

The CDR3 spells CASSLPTLGQGARGYTF. DNA for the CDR3: TGTGCCAGCAGTTTGCCAACCTTGGGACAGGGGGCGCGAGGCTACACCTTC. This chain joins TRBV28 and TRBJ1-2; 12 bases match TRBD1. With V trimmed by 3 bases and J by 8 bases, 13 bases remained unmatched. Per the germline V gene, CDR1 is MDHEN and CDR2 is SYDVKM. There are 17 residues in the CDR3.